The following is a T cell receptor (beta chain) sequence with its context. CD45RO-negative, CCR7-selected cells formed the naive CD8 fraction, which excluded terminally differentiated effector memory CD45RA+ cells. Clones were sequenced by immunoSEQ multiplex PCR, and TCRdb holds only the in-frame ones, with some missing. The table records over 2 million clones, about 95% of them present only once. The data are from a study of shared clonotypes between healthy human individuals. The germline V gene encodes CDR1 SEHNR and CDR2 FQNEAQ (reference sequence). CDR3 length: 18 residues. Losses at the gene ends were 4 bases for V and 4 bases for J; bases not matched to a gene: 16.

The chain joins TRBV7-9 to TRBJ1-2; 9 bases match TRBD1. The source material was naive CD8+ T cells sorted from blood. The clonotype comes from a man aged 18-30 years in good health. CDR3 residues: CASSSSRTGELYTYGYTF. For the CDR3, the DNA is TGTGCCAGCAGCTCGTCTCGGACAGGGGAACTTTATACCTATGGCTACACCTTC.